The T cell receptor (beta chain) under discussion was sequenced for a study of patients and donors after allogeneic stem cell transplantation. Trimming took 1 base from V and 4 from J; bases not matched to a gene: 7. CDR3 length: 16 residues. Looked up from germline, CDR1 is SGHRS and CDR2 is YFSETQ. TCRdb reprocessed the RT-PCR reads via MiXCR and lists one record per CDR3 protein. Here the sample spans approximately 430,000 distinct CDR3 sequences, roughly 16% being singletons. This sequence joins TRBV5-1 and TRBJ2-3, with 9 bases lining up with TRBD2. The receptor was isolated from a human donor who was either an allogeneic HSCT recipient or a stem cell or donor lymphocyte infusion donor (not recorded which). It is not recorded whose cells these are; they may come from a transplant donor. The sample comprised blood, either unsorted or a sorted T cell fraction (not recorded which). CDR3 coding DNA: TGCGCCAGCAGCTTGTCCGCGGGGGGGTCGCCAGATACGCAGTATTTT. Amino acid sequence: CASSLSAGGSPDTQYF.